The sequence of this TCR beta chain was determined in a study of OX40 agonist ivuxolimab in advanced cancers. Study-level background: Patients got intravenous ivuxolimab at 0.01 to 10 mg/kg every 2 weeks. Findings and limits, study-wide: In the 0.1 to 3.0 mg/kg range, CD4+ and CD8+ blood T cells had expanded clonally by week 6.

Peripheral blood came from all dose cohorts at three timepoints. Comment on this clone: No antigen is known for it.

Sequencing was performed with immunoSEQ multiplex PCR; in TCRdb, only in-frame clones are kept and a portion is missing. Altogether around 92,000 clones are present, roughly 95% being singletons, with the ten largest covering 0.15% to 0.2%. V was pared by 7 bases and J by 5 bases, with 7 bases of the junction left unmatched. The CDR3 length is 13 residues. The germline V gene has CDR1 LNHDA and CDR2 SQIVND (reference sequence). Here the sequenced sample was CD4+ or CD8+ T cells sorted from blood, taken in a trial of the OX40 agonist ivuxolimab. The rearrangement uses TRBV19 and TRBJ1-1; 7 bases match TRBD1. The receptor comes from an adult with an advanced solid tumor such as melanoma, head and neck, liver or kidney cancer. The CDR3 DNA is TGTGCCAGTATCATCACAGGGGATACTGAAGCTTTCTTT. This sequence encodes CASIITGDTEAFF. The full variable domain, in which reference TRBV19 and TRBJ1-1 provide the parts outside the CDR3, is DGGITQSPKYLFRKEGQNVTLSCEQNLNHDAMYWYRQDPGQGLRLIYYSQIVNDFQKGDIAEGYSVSREKKESFPLTVTSAQKNPTAFYLCASIITGDTEAFFGQGTRLTVV.